A selection of T cell receptor beta chains follows, all from one sample in a study of Graves' ophthalmopathy and Graves' hyperthyroidism. From the multiplex PCR reads, TCRdb called clonotypes with MiXCR, one entry per CDR3 protein. Found here are about 410,000 distinct CDR3 sequences, about 16% of them singletons; the top ten hold around 1.4%. The material sequenced was peripheral blood. The receptors were sampled from a woman under 30 with Graves' ophthalmopathy. CDR3s include the opening cysteine and the closing phenylalanine or tryptophan. The order of the fields is D gene, J gene, clone size, V gene, CDR3 DNA, CDR3 protein. The D gene is left open where the match is weak. Clone size is not always given. Where it is, it says once, few, many or a class for expanded clones.

- TRBJ1-1 many TRBV20-1 TGCAGTGCTAGAGGGTCAGACAGCATGAACACTGAAGCTTTCTTT CSARGSDSMNTEAFF
- TRBJ2-2 many TRBV4-2 TGTGCCAGCAGCCAAACACGCGGGCGGGCCGGGGCCGGGGAGCTGTTTTTT CASSQTRGRAGAGELFF
- TRBJ2-5 many TRBV2 TGTGCCAGCAGTTATCCGGGACTCGTCCAAGAGACCCAGTACTTC CASSYPGLVQETQYF
- TRBJ1-1 many TRBV6-2/TRBV6-3 TGTGCCAGCATTTTCAGGGCGGAGAACACTGAAGCTTTCTTT CASIFRAENTEAFF
- TRBJ2-7 many TRBV6-5 TGTGCCAGCAGTTACTCGACTTGGGCGGAGTACGAGCAGTACTTC CASSYSTWAEYEQYF
- TRBJ2-5 - TRBV12-3/TRBV12-4 TGTGCCAGCAGTGGTCTAGAAGGGGAGACCCAGTACTTC CASSGLEGETQYF
TRBD2 TRBJ2-5 - TRBV20-1 TGCAGTGGGGGGACTACACAAGAGACCCAGTACTTC CSGGTTQETQYF
TRBD1 TRBJ2-7 many TRBV11-2 TGTGCCAGCGGCAGGACAGGGGCCATCTACGAGCAGTACTTC CASGRTGAIYEQYF
- TRBJ2-5 many TRBV7-2 TGTGCCAGCGCCCCTCACAGTCTCCGGCCGGGAGAGACCCAGTACTTC CASAPHSLRPGETQYF
- TRBJ1-5 many TRBV7-8 TGTGCCAGCACCCCGACAGAGATCAATCAGCCCCAGCATTTT CASTPTEINQPQHF
- TRBJ1-5 many TRBV6-1 TGTGCCAGCAGTGCAAGGGGTCCTCGGTGGCAGCCCCAGCATTTT CASSARGPRWQPQHF
TRBD1 TRBJ1-5 many TRBV11-2 TGTGCCAGCAGCTTAGGTCGACAGGGAGGGTCTCAGCCCCAGCATTTT CASSLGRQGGSQPQHF
TRBD1 TRBJ1-5 many TRBV19 TGTGCCAGTAGTATTAAGGACAGGGGGAATCAGCCCCAGCATTTT CASSIKDRGNQPQHF
TRBD1 TRBJ2-3 few TRBV20-1 TGCAGTGCCCTAATTTGGGACAGGGGGCCAGATACGCAGTATTTT CSALIWDRGPDTQYF
- TRBJ2-7 many TRBV28 TGTGCCAGCAGCCCTCGACCCTACCGGTCCGAGCAGTACTTC CASSPRPYRSEQYF
- TRBJ2-2 many TRBV6-1 TGTGCCAGCCCTTTCGCAGGGGAATTCACCGGGGAGCTGTTTTTT CASPFAGEFTGELFF
- TRBJ1-5 many TRBV28 TGTGCCAGCAGCCCTCTCCGGGAGGTGGGAAATCAGCCCCAGCATTTT CASSPLREVGNQPQHF
- TRBJ2-7 many TRBV12-3/TRBV12-4 TGTGCCAGAAGACTAGGTGTGCACGAGCAGTACTTC CARRLGVHEQYF
- TRBJ1-1 few TRBV6-2/TRBV6-3 TGTGCCAGCAGTCGGCAGGGAATTGAAGCTTTCTTT CASSRQGIEAFF
- TRBJ1-2 many TRBV15 TGTGCCACCAGCAGAGATCAGGGTCAGGGGTTCGATGGCTACACCTTC CATSRDQGQGFDGYTF
- TRBJ2-6 many TRBV5-5 TGTGCCAGCACCCGAGGGGACCTTGGGGCCAACGTCCTGACTTTC CASTRGDLGANVLTF
- TRBJ2-4 many TRBV3-1 TGTGCCAGCAGCCAGTGGTTAGCCAAAAACATTCAGTACTTC CASSQWLAKNIQYF
TRBD2 TRBJ2-5 few TRBV11-2 TGTGCCAGCAGCTTAGGGGTAGCGGGGACCGGGGAGACCCAGTACTTC CASSLGVAGTGETQYF
TRBD1 TRBJ1-2 many TRBV7-2 TGTGCCAGCAGGCCGGGACAGGAACTCTATGGCTACACCTTC CASRPGQELYGYTF
- TRBJ1-1 - TRBV7-8 TGTGCCAGCAGCTTAAGTGGGGGACACCCAAACACTGAAGCTTTCTTT CASSLSGGHPNTEAFF
- TRBJ2-7 - TRBV7-2 TGTGCCAGCAGCTTAGGGAGGGGAACTACGGGACAGCAGTACTTC CASSLGRGTTGQQYF
TRBD1 TRBJ1-1 many TRBV28 TGTGCCAGCAGCCTCACAGGGGAGGCTGAAGCTTTCTTT CASSLTGEAEAFF
TRBD2 TRBJ2-5 many TRBV9 TGTGCCAGCAGTGTGAGCGGGGGGGCAGGGGAGACCCAGTACTTC CASSVSGGAGETQYF
- TRBJ1-1 many TRBV6-5 TGTGCCAGCAGTTATTTCGACACGAACACTGAAGCTTTCTTT CASSYFDTNTEAFF
- TRBJ2-5 - TRBV6-1 TGTGCCAGCAGTGAGGCGGAGGAAGGAGGACCGACCGTCCCCCAGTACTTC CASSEAEEGGPTVPQYF
TRBD2 TRBJ2-7 many TRBV20-1 TGCAGTGCTAGACCCGGGACTAGCTACGACGAGCAGTACTTC CSARPGTSYDEQYF
- TRBJ1-1 many TRBV6-2/TRBV6-3 TGTGCCAGCAGTTACTCGGCTTTCACAGAAGCTTTCTTT CASSYSAFTEAFF
TRBD2 TRBJ2-7 many TRBV28 TGTGCCAGCAGTCGTCTAGCGGGGGTTTACTCCTACGAGCAGTACTTC CASSRLAGVYSYEQYF
- TRBJ2-7 many TRBV24-1 TGTGCCACCAGTGATTTGAGGGAGCAGTACTTC CATSDLREQYF
- TRBJ1-2 few TRBV29-1 TGCAGCGTTAACTATGGGGGAAATGGCTACACCTTC CSVNYGGNGYTF
- TRBJ1-3 - TRBV7-2 TGTGCCAGCAGCCTGGGGCGGGGTGGCGGCACCATATATTTT CASSLGRGGGTIYF
- TRBJ2-7 many TRBV7-2 TGTGCCAGCAGCCCCCGGGCCGCGGGATACGAGCAGTACTTC CASSPRAAGYEQYF
- TRBJ2-7 - TRBV5-6 TGTGCCAGCGCTTATATGGCGGGGACCTACGAGCAGTACTTC CASAYMAGTYEQYF
TRBD2 TRBJ2-7 many TRBV27 TGTGCCAGCAGTTTCTCACTAGCGGCCGTCTTCGGAGAGCAGTACTTC CASSFSLAAVFGEQYF
TRBD1 TRBJ2-5 many TRBV5-5 TGTGCCAGCAGCTTGGGACAGGGTAGTAGCCTAGAGACCCAGTACTTC CASSLGQGSSLETQYF
TRBD1 TRBJ2-7 many TRBV4-1 TGCGCCAGCAGCCACTTCCCGGGACAGAAATTTAAGCAGTACTTC CASSHFPGQKFKQYF
- TRBJ1-1 many TRBV6-2/TRBV6-3 TGTGCCAGCAGTTACGGGGTCCCGGCTGAAGCTTTCTTT CASSYGVPAEAFF
- TRBJ1-1 - TRBV12-3/TRBV12-4 TGTGCCAGCAGCCACAGAGAGACAGCGAACACTGAAGCTTTCTTT CASSHRETANTEAFF
- TRBJ2-7 many TRBV5-1 TGCGCCAGCCGCAGGGACGTTACCACCGAGCAGTACTTC CASRRDVTTEQYF
- TRBJ2-1 many TRBV6-5 TGTGCCAGCAGTTACGCGACAGGGCGGGGTGAGCAGTTCTTC CASSYATGRGEQFF
- TRBJ2-7 many TRBV7-2 TGTGCCAGCAGCCATCTCCCGGGCCGCGAGCAGTACTTC CASSHLPGREQYF
- TRBJ1-2 many TRBV6-2/TRBV6-3 TGTGCCAGCACCCACGTCGCTAACTATGGCTACACCTTC CASTHVANYGYTF
- TRBJ1-3 many TRBV13 TGTGCCAGCAGCTTCGCAGGGGTATCTGGAAACACCATATATTTT CASSFAGVSGNTIYF